A single sample is the source of the 27 T cell receptor beta chains below, sequenced in a study of yellow fever vaccine responses in identical twins (dated by TCRdb to the late 2010s). Library creation used RT-PCR. Sequenced using an Illumina HiSeq 2500. The public reads were quality trimmed at Q25 with fastp and then assembled into clones with MiXCR by TCRdb, keeping productive beta chains. Every entry covers one CDR3 protein and lists the most common genes and DNA from its rows. A total of 750 to 1,000 distinct CDR3 sequences appear in this sample, more than 70% of them only once. The ten largest clones add up to approximately 14% of the sample. The input for sequencing was T cells from blood (PBMCs), unsorted or a sorted subset (not recorded which), taken before or after yellow fever vaccination (not recorded which). The source is a female donor who received the yellow fever vaccine.

This clonotype showed up just a few times. The chain recombines TRBV4-2 with TRBJ1-1; D remains unclear. The germline gives CDR1 LGHNA, CDR2 YNFKEQ. The V and J ends lost 1 base and 2 bases respectively, with 8 bases between them. CDR3 length: 14 residues. The CDR3 sequence is CASSQGEANTEAFF. The CDR3 DNA follows: TGTGCCAGCAGCCAAGGGGAAGCCAACACTGAAGCTTTCTTT.

CDR3 in amino acids: CASSPGGDHPNYGYTF. DNA of the CDR3: TGTGCCAGCAGCCCTGGTGGGGACCATCCTAACTATGGCTACACCTTC. The chain is built from TRBV5-6 and TRBJ1-2; a possible D gene is TRBD1 (5 bases). The length of the CDR3 is 16 residues. Trimming cost V 4 bases and J 0 bases, with 16 bases left between them. Germline lookup yields CDR1 SGHDT and CDR2 YYEEEE.

The chain has TRBV7-9 and TRBJ2-1, with TRBD1 as a possible D gene (5 bases). The length of the CDR3 is 13 residues. V lost 2 bases, J lost 11 bases, and 13 bases lay in between. Germline assignment: CDR1 SEHNR and CDR2 FQNEAQ (reference sequence). Here the CDR3 DNA reads TGTGCCAGCAGCTTATCCAGGGTGGATCAGCAGTTCTTC. This gives the protein CASSLSRVDQQFF.

The rearrangement joins TRBV6-4 to TRBJ2-7, with D maybe TRBD2 (6 bases). The CDR3 consists of 17 residues. V lost 0 bases to trimming and J lost 3 bases, with 18 bases between them. Germline values: CDR1 MRHNA, CDR2 SNTAGT. DNA of the CDR3: TGTGCCAGCAGTGACTCGCTCCGGGAGAGGGAAGGCTACGAGCAGTACGTC. Its translation: CASSDSLREREGYEQYV.

The chain combines TRBV4-3 with TRBJ1-4; D uncertain. V lost 3 bases and J lost 7, with 15 bases in between. The CDR3 totals 15 residues. CDR1 is LGHNA, CDR2 YSLEER, per germline. For the CDR3, the DNA is TGCGCCAGCAGCCAGGAGGGCGGTGTTTCTGAAAAACTGTTTTTT. As protein: CASSQEGGVSEKLFF.

The sample holds a few counts of this clonotype. V and J are TRBV4-2 and TRBJ2-3; D perhaps matches TRBD1 (6 bases). This CDR3 is built from 12 residues. V was cut by 4 bases and J by 4 bases, with 6 bases left in between. Germline CDR1 is LGHNA and CDR2 is YNFKEQ. The DNA of the CDR3 is TGTGCCAGCAGCCCAGGGGCAGATACGCAGTATTTT. It yields the protein CASSPGADTQYF.

This clonotype was counted only a few times. V and J are TRBV10-3 and TRBJ1-3; D gene unclear. The CDR3 runs to 14 residues. The V end lost 0 bases, the J end lost 3 bases, and 6 bases lay between the germline ends. CDR1 and CDR2 from the germline V gene are ENHRY and SYGVKD. For the CDR3, the DNA is TGTGCCATCAGTGAGTCCATGGGTGGAAACACCATATATTTT. It translates to CAISESMGGNTIYF.

A remark on this clonotype: One end of the junction varies from germline; a read error may be responsible. The V gene is TRBV6-1, the J gene TRBJ1-1, with 7 positions matching TRBD1. The CDR3 covers 12 residues. In germline, CDR1 is MNHNS, CDR2 SASEGT. The CDR3 is CASTEQGTEAFF. The CDR3 region has the DNA TGTGCCAGCACTGAACAGGGGACTGAAGCTTTCTTT.

V is TRBV29-1 and J is TRBJ1-4; no clear D gene. V was clipped by 7 bases and J by 4 bases, with 7 bases between them. CDR3 length equals 11 residues. CDR1 is SQVTM and CDR2 is ANQGSEA in the germline V gene. The CDR3 here is CSGRVNEKLFF. CDR3 in DNA: TGCAGCGGGAGAGTTAATGAAAAACTGTTTTTT.

The V gene is TRBV5-1, the J gene TRBJ2-1; D may be TRBD2 (6 bases). V was shortened by 3 bases and J by 1 base, with 11 bases between the two germline ends. The CDR3 extends over 15 amino acids. The germline V gene has CDR1 SGHRS and CDR2 YFSETQ. The CDR3 DNA reads as TGCGCCAGCAGCTACAATAGCGGATCCTACAATGAGCAGTTCTTC. This encodes CASSYNSGSYNEQFF.

The V gene is TRBV4-1, the J gene TRBJ2-7; TRBD1 agrees at 7 bases. CDR1 is MGHRA, CDR2 YSYEKL, per germline. There are 15 residues in the CDR3. The V and J ends lost 3 bases and 3 bases, in that order; junction bases with no gene match: 8. DNA for the CDR3: TGCGCCAGCAGCCATCCGGGACAGCGCCTCTACGAGCAGTACTTC. Protein product: CASSHPGQRLYEQYF.

The chain recombines TRBV20-1 with TRBJ1-1; D gene uncertain. The CDR3 has 13 residues. V lost 5 bases and J lost 1, with 11 bases in between. The germline V gene encodes CDR1 DFQATT and CDR2 SNEGSKA (reference sequence). In DNA, the CDR3 is TGCAGTGCTCCCCCGGGCACGAACACTGAAGCTTTCTTT. Its translation: CSAPPGTNTEAFF.

The CDR3 nucleotides are TGTGCCAGCAGCCAAGATCTTAGTACCTCTGGGGCCAACGTCCTGACTTTC. This gives the protein CASSQDLSTSGANVLTF. V is TRBV4-2 and J is TRBJ2-6; D is undetermined. Germline V gene lookup returns CDR1 LGHNA and CDR2 YNFKEQ. The CDR3 runs to 17 residues. Trimming removed 0 bases from V and 0 bases from J, with 9 bases in between.

The rearrangement uses TRBV20-1 and TRBJ1-2; D is undetermined. The CDR3 has 10 amino acids. V lost 6 bases to trimming and J lost 8 bases, with 10 bases between them. Germline V CDR1 and CDR2: DFQATT, SNEGSKA (reference sequence). In DNA, the CDR3 is TGCAGTGCGCCCTTGTGGGGCTACACCTTC. Residues: CSAPLWGYTF.

This chain connects TRBV15 to TRBJ2-3; no definite D call. This CDR3 comprises 12 residues. CDR1 is LNHNV and CDR2 is YYDKDF in the germline V gene (reference sequence). The V gene lost 4 bases and the J gene lost 1 base, with 3 bases spanning the gap. This CDR3 reads CATSTGTDTQYF. The CDR3 DNA is TGTGCCACCAGCACGGGCACAGATACGCAGTATTTT.

The chain carries TRBV7-3 and TRBJ1-1, with no clear D. The germline V gene has CDR1 SGHTA and CDR2 FQGTGA. Trimming left V 0 bases short and J 1 base short, with 9 bases between. The CDR3 is 15 amino acids. The CDR3 sequence: CASSLTEGPNTEAFF. CDR3 sequence (DNA): TGTGCCAGCAGCTTAACGGAGGGTCCGAACACTGAAGCTTTCTTT.

The V call is TRBV7-3, the J call TRBJ2-2; 8 positions agree with TRBD1. The germline V gene has CDR1 SGHTA and CDR2 FQGTGA. The J segment lost 4 bases and the V segment lost 5 bases, leaving 6 bases of the junction unmatched. There are 15 residues in the CDR3. The CDR3 bases are TGTGCCAGCAGCCCGCAGGGGGCTGGCACCGGGGAGCTGTTTTTT. It translates to CASSPQGAGTGELFF.

The chain is built from TRBV11-1 and TRBJ2-3; 12 bases align to TRBD2. CDR1 and CDR2 (germline): SGHAT, FQDESV (reference sequence). V trimming: 5 bases; J trimming: 3 bases; junction bases outside the gene matches: 6. There are 16 residues in the CDR3. The CDR3 loop is CASSRTSGENTDTQYF. CDR3 nucleotide sequence: TGTGCCAGCAGCCGGACTAGCGGGGAGAATACAGATACGCAGTATTTT.

This clonotype was seen only a few times. The V and J genes are TRBV4-3 and TRBJ2-7; D may match TRBD1 or TRBD2 (5 bases each). The germline V gene encodes CDR1 LGHNA and CDR2 YSLEER. The CDR3 sequence is 18 residues long. V shed 3 bases and J shed 0 bases, with 21 bases lying between them. CDR3 bases: TGCGCCAGCAGCCACGACACCACCAAGTGGGGGAGCTCCTACGAGCAGTACTTC. It yields the protein CASSHDTTKWGSSYEQYF.

V and J are TRBV7-9 and TRBJ2-3; D gene uncertain. Per germline, CDR1 SEHNR and CDR2 FQNEAQ (reference sequence). The V gene lost 5 bases and the J gene lost 0 bases, with 15 bases spanning the gap. This CDR3 spans 16 amino acids. The CDR3 region has the DNA TGTGCCAGCAGCCTGCTCCCAGCCGCTAGCACAGATACGCAGTATTTT. It encodes CASSLLPAASTDTQYF.

The chain links TRBV9 to TRBJ2-1; weak D call: TRBD2 (6 bases). CDR1 and CDR2 from the germline V gene are SGDLS and YYNGEE. The CDR3 runs to 15 residues. V dropped 1 base and J dropped 7 bases, with 15 bases sitting between them. The CDR3 is CASSVLGTARNEQFF. The CDR3 nucleotides read TGTGCCAGCAGCGTATTGGGGACTGCGAGGAATGAGCAGTTCTTC.

The chain carries TRBV15 and TRBJ2-7; either TRBD1 or TRBD2 may supply D (6 bases each). The CDR3 contains 14 residues. Germline-derived CDR1 and CDR2 are LNHNV and YYDKDF (reference sequence). Trimming removed 0 bases from V and 5 bases from J, with 11 bases in between. CDR3 nucleotide sequence: TGTGCCACCAGCAGAGAGGAGGGGGGCCACGAGCAGTACTTC. This sequence encodes CATSREEGGHEQYF.

This clonotype was counted a single time. This chain uses TRBV4-3 with TRBJ2-3, with 13 bases that match TRBD2. V trimming: 1 base; J trimming: 3 bases; junction bases outside the gene matches: 1. This CDR3 comprises 16 residues. Germline CDR1 and CDR2: LGHNA and YSLEER. The CDR3 reads CASSQGTSGRTDTQYF. CDR3 DNA: TGCGCCAGCAGCCAAGGGACTAGCGGGAGAACAGATACGCAGTATTTT.

This sequence joins TRBV20-1 and TRBJ2-7; D is perhaps TRBD1 (6 bases). The CDR3 totals 13 residues. Germline V gene sequence: CDR1 DFQATT, CDR2 SNEGSKA (reference sequence). V was trimmed by 5 bases and J by 3 bases, leaving 14 bases between them. In DNA, the CDR3 is TGCAGTGCTCCTCGTCGGGACAACTACGAGCAGTACTTC. Translation gives CSAPRRDNYEQYF.

The chain has TRBV20-1 and TRBJ1-5; D unresolved. Germline values: CDR1 DFQATT, CDR2 SNEGSKA (reference sequence). With 6 bases removed from V and 6 bases from J, the gap between germline ends came to 9 bases. CDR3 length: 11 amino acids. CDR3 loop: CSAGAAQPQHF. The CDR3, as DNA: TGCAGTGCCGGAGCTGCTCAGCCCCAGCATTTT.

The rearrangement uses TRBV4-2 and TRBJ1-2; D is possibly TRBD1 (5 bases). Germline CDR1 LGHNA, CDR2 YNFKEQ. The CDR3 runs to 12 residues. Trimming took 4 bases from V and 6 from J, leaving 9 bases between them. The CDR3 sequence: CASSLRDDGYTF. The CDR3 DNA reads TGTGCCAGCAGCCTCCGGGACGATGGCTACACCTTC.

The rearrangement uses TRBV20-1 and TRBJ2-3; no reliable D call. There are 13 residues in the CDR3. The V and J ends lost 4 bases and 4 bases respectively, with 12 bases between them. CDR1 is DFQATT and CDR2 is SNEGSKA in the germline V gene (reference sequence). CDR3 protein: CSATDFGPDTQYF. The CDR3 DNA sequence: TGCAGTGCTACAGATTTCGGCCCAGATACGCAGTATTTT.